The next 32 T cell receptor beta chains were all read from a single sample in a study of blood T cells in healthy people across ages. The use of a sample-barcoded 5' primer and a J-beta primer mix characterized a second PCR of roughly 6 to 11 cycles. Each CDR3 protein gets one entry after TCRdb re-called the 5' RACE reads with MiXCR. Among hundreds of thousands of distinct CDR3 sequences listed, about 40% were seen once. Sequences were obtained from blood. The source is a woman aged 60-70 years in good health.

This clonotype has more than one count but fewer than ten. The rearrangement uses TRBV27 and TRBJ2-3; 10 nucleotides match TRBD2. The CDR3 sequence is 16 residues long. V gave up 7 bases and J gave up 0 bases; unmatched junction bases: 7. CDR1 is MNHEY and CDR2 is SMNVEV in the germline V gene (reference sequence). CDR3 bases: TGTGCCAGCAAGCTAGCGGGGGATCCTAGCACAGATACGCAGTATTTT. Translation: CASKLAGDPSTDTQYF.

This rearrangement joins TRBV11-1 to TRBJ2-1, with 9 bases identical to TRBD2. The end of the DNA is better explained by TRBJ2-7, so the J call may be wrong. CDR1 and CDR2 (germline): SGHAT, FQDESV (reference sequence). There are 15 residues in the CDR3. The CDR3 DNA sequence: TGTGCCAGCAGTTTACTAGCGGGCACCTACAATGAGCAGTACTTC. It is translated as CASSLLAGTYNEQYF.

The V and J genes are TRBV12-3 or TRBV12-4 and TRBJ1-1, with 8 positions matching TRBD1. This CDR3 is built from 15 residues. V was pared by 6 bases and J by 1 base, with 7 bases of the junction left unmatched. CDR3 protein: CASRIPGQENTEAFF. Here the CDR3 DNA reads TGTGCCAGCAGGATACCGGGACAGGAGAACACTGAAGCTTTCTTT.

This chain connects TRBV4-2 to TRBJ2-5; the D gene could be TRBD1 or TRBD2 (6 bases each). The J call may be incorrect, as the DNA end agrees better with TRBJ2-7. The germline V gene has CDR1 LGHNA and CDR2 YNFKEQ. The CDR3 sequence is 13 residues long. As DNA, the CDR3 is TGTGCCAGCAGCCAAGATGAGGGGGGCGAGCAGTACTTC. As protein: CASSQDEGGEQYF.

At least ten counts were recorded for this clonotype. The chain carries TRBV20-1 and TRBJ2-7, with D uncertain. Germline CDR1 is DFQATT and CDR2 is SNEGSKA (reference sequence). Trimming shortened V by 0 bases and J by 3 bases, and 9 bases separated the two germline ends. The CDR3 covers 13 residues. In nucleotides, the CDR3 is TGCAGTGCTAGAGATCGGCACGACTACGAGCAGTACTTC. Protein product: CSARDRHDYEQYF.

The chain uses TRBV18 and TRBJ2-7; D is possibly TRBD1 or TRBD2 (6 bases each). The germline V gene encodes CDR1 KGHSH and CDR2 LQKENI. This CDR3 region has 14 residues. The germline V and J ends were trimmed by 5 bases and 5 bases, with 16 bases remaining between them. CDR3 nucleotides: TGTGCCAGCTCAACCCGAAGAGGGGGGAACGAGCAGTACTTC. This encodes CASSTRRGGNEQYF.

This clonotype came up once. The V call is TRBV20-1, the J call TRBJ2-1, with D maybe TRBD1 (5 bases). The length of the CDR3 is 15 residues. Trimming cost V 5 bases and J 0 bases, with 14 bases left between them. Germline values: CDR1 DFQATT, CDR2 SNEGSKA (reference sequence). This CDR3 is CSAEARTLSYNEQFF. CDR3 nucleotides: TGCAGTGCTGAGGCCAGGACACTCTCCTACAATGAGCAGTTCTTC.

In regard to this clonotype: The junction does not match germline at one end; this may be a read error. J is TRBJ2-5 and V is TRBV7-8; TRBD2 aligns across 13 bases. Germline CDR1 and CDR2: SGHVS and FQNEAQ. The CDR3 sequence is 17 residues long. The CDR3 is CASILAGLAGVQETQYF. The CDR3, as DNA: TGTGCCAGCATCTTAGCAGGACTAGCGGGGGTTCAAGAGACCCAGTACTTC.

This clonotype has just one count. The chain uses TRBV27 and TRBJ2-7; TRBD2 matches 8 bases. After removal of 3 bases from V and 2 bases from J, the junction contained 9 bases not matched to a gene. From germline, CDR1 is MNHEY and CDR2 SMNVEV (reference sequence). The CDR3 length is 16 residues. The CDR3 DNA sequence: TGTGCCAGCAGTTTTCGGGGGGGGGCTAACGCCTACGAGCAGTACTTC. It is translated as CASSFRGGANAYEQYF.

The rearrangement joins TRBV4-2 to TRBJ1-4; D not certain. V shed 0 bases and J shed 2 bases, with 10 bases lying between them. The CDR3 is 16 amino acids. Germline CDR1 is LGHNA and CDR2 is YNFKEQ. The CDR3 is CASSQDSRVTNEKLFF. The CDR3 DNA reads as TGTGCCAGCAGCCAAGACTCACGAGTTACTAATGAAAAACTGTTTTTT.

CDR3 amino acids: CAISKDLQETQYF. The CDR3, as DNA: TGTGCCATCAGTAAAGACCTTCAAGAGACCCAGTACTTC. The V gene is TRBV10-3, the J gene TRBJ2-5; D gene uncertain. From germline, CDR1 is ENHRY and CDR2 SYGVKD. This CDR3 comprises 13 residues. V dropped 5 bases and J dropped 2 bases, with 9 bases sitting between them.

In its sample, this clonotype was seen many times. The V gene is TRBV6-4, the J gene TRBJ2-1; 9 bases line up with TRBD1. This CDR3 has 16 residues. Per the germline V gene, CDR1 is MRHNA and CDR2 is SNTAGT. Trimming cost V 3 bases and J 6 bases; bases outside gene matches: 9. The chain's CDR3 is CASSESPGQGINEQFF. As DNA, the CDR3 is TGTGCCAGCAGTGAGTCCCCGGGACAGGGAATCAATGAGCAGTTCTTC.

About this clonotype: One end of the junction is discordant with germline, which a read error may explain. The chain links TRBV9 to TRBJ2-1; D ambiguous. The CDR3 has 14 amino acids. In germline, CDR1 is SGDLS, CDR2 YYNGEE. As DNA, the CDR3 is TGTGCCAGCAGCGTAGTTCCCGGTCCGAATGAGCGGTTCTTC. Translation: CASSVVPGPNERFF.

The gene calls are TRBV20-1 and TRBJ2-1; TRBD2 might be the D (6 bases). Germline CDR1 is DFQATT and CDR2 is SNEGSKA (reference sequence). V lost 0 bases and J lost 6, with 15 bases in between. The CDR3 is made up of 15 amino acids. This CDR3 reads CSARDPGETGNEQFF. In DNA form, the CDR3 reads TGCAGTGCTAGAGATCCGGGAGAAACGGGCAATGAGCAGTTCTTC.

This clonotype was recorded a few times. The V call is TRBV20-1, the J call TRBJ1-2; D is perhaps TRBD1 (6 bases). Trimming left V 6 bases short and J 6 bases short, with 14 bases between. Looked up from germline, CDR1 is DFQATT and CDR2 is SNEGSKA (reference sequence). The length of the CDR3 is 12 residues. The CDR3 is CSAPAGANGYTF. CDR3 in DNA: TGCAGTGCCCCGGCGGGGGCTAATGGCTACACCTTC.

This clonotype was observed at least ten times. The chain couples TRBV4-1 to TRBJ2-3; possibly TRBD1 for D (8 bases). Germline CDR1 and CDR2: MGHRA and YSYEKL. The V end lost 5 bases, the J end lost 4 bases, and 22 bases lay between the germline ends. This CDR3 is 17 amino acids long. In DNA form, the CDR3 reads TGCGCCAGCAGCGGGGGGGCAGGGGGCTCGCCTCCAGATACGCAGTATTTT. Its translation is CASSGGAGGSPPDTQYF.

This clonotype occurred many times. CDR3 DNA: TGTGCCATCAGTGACAGCTCTGGGGCCAACGTCCTGACTTTC. Residues: CAISDSSGANVLTF. The rearrangement uses TRBV10-3 and TRBJ2-6; D is unclear. Trimming took off 3 bases at V and 0 bases at J, with 3 bases between the two ends. The CDR3 length is 14 residues. Germline lookup yields CDR1 ENHRY and CDR2 SYGVKD.

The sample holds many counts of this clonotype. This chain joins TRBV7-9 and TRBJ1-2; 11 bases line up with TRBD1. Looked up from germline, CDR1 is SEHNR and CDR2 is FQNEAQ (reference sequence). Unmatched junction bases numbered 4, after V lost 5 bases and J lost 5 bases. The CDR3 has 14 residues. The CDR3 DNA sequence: TGTGCCAGCAGCCCGGGGACAGGGGGTTATGGCTACACCTTC. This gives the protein CASSPGTGGYGYTF.

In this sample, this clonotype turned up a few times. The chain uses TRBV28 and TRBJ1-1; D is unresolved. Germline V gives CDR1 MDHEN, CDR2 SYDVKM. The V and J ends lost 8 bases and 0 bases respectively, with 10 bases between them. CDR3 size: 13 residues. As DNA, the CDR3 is TGTGCCAGCCGCACAGATATGAACACTGAAGCTTTCTTT. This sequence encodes CASRTDMNTEAFF.

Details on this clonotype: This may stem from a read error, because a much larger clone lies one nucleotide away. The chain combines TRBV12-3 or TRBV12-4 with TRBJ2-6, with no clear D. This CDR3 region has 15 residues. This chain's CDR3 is CASTLTAAGVNVLTF. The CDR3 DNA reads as TGTGCCAGCACTTTGACGGCGGCTGGGGTCAACGTCCTGACTTTC.

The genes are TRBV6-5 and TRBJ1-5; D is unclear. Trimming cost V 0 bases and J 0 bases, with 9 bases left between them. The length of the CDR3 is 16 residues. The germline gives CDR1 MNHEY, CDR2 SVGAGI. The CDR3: CASSYSAIRSNQPQHF. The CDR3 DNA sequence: TGTGCCAGCAGTTACTCGGCAATACGTAGCAATCAGCCCCAGCATTTT.

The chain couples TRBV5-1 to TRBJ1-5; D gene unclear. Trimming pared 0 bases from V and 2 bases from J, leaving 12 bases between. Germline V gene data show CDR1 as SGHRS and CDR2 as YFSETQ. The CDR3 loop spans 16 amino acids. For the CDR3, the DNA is TGCGCCAGCAGCTTGGCCAGCGACACTGGCAATCAGCCCCAGCATTTT. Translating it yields CASSLASDTGNQPQHF.

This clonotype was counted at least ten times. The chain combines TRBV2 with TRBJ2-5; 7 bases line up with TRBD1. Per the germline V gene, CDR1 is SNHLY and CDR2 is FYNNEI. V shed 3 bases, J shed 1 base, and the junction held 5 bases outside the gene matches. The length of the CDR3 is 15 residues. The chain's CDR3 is CASSELGTAQETQYF. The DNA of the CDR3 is TGTGCCAGCAGTGAGTTAGGGACAGCCCAAGAGACCCAGTACTTC.

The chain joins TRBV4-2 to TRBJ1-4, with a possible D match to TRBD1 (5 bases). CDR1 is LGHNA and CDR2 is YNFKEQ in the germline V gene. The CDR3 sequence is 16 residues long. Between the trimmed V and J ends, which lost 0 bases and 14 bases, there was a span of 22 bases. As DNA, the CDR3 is TGTGCCAGCAGCCAAGAGGTTACAGGCTCTAGCGTGTTGCTGTTTTTT. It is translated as CASSQEVTGSSVLLFF.

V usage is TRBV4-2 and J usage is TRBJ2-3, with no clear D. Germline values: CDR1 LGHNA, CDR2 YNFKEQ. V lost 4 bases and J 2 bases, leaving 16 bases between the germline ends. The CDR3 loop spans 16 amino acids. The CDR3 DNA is TGTGCCAGCAGCCCGTCGACCCCTACTAACACAGATACGCAGTATTTT. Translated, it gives CASSPSTPTNTDTQYF.

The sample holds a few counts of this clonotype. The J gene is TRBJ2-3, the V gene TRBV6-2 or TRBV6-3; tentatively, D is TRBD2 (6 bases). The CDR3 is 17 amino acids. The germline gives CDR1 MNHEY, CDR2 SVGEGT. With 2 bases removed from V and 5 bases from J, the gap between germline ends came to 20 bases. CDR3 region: CASSYPEGSGVEDTQYF. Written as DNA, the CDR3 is TGTGCCAGCAGTTACCCGGAGGGATCGGGAGTGGAAGATACGCAGTATTTT.

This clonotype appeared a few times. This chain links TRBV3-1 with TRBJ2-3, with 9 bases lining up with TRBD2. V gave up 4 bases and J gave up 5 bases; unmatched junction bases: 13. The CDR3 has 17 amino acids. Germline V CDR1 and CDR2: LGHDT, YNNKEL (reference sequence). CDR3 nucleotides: TGTGCCAGCAGCCCTAGCCCGGCGGGGGGGCAGGTAGATACGCAGTATTTT. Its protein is CASSPSPAGGQVDTQYF.

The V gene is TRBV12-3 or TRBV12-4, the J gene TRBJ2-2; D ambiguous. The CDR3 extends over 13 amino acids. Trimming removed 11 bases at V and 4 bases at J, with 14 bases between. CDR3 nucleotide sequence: TGTGCCGGGCGTATGGGGTTCACCGGGGAGCTGTTTTTT. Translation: CAGRMGFTGELFF.

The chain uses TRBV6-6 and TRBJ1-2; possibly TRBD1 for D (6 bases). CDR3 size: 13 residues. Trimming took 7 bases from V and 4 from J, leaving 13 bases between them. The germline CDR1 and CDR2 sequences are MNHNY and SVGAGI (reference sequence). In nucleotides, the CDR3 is TGTGCCAGCAAAGGGGGGTACTCCTATGGCTACACCTTC. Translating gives CASKGGYSYGYTF.

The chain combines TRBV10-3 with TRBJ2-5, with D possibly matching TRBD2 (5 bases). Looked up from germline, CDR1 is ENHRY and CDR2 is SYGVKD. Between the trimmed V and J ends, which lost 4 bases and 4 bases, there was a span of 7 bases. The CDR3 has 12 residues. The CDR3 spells CAISARGETQYF. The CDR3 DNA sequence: TGTGCCATCAGTGCCCGGGGAGAGACCCAGTACTTC.

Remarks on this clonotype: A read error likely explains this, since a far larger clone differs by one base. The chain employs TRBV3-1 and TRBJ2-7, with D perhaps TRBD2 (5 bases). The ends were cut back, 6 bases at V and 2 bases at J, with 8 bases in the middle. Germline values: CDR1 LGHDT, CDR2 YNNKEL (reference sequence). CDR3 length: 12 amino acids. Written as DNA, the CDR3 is TGTGCCAGCAGGCCCGGGACCTACGAGCAGTACTTC. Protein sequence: CASRPGTYEQYF.

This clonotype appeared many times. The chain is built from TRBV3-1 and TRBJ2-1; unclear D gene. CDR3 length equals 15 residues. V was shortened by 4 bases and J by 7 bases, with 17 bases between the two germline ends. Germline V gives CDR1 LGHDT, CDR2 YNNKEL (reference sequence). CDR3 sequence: CASSLPAWQSNEQFF. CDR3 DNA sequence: TGTGCCAGCAGCCTACCAGCTTGGCAGTCGAATGAGCAGTTCTTC.